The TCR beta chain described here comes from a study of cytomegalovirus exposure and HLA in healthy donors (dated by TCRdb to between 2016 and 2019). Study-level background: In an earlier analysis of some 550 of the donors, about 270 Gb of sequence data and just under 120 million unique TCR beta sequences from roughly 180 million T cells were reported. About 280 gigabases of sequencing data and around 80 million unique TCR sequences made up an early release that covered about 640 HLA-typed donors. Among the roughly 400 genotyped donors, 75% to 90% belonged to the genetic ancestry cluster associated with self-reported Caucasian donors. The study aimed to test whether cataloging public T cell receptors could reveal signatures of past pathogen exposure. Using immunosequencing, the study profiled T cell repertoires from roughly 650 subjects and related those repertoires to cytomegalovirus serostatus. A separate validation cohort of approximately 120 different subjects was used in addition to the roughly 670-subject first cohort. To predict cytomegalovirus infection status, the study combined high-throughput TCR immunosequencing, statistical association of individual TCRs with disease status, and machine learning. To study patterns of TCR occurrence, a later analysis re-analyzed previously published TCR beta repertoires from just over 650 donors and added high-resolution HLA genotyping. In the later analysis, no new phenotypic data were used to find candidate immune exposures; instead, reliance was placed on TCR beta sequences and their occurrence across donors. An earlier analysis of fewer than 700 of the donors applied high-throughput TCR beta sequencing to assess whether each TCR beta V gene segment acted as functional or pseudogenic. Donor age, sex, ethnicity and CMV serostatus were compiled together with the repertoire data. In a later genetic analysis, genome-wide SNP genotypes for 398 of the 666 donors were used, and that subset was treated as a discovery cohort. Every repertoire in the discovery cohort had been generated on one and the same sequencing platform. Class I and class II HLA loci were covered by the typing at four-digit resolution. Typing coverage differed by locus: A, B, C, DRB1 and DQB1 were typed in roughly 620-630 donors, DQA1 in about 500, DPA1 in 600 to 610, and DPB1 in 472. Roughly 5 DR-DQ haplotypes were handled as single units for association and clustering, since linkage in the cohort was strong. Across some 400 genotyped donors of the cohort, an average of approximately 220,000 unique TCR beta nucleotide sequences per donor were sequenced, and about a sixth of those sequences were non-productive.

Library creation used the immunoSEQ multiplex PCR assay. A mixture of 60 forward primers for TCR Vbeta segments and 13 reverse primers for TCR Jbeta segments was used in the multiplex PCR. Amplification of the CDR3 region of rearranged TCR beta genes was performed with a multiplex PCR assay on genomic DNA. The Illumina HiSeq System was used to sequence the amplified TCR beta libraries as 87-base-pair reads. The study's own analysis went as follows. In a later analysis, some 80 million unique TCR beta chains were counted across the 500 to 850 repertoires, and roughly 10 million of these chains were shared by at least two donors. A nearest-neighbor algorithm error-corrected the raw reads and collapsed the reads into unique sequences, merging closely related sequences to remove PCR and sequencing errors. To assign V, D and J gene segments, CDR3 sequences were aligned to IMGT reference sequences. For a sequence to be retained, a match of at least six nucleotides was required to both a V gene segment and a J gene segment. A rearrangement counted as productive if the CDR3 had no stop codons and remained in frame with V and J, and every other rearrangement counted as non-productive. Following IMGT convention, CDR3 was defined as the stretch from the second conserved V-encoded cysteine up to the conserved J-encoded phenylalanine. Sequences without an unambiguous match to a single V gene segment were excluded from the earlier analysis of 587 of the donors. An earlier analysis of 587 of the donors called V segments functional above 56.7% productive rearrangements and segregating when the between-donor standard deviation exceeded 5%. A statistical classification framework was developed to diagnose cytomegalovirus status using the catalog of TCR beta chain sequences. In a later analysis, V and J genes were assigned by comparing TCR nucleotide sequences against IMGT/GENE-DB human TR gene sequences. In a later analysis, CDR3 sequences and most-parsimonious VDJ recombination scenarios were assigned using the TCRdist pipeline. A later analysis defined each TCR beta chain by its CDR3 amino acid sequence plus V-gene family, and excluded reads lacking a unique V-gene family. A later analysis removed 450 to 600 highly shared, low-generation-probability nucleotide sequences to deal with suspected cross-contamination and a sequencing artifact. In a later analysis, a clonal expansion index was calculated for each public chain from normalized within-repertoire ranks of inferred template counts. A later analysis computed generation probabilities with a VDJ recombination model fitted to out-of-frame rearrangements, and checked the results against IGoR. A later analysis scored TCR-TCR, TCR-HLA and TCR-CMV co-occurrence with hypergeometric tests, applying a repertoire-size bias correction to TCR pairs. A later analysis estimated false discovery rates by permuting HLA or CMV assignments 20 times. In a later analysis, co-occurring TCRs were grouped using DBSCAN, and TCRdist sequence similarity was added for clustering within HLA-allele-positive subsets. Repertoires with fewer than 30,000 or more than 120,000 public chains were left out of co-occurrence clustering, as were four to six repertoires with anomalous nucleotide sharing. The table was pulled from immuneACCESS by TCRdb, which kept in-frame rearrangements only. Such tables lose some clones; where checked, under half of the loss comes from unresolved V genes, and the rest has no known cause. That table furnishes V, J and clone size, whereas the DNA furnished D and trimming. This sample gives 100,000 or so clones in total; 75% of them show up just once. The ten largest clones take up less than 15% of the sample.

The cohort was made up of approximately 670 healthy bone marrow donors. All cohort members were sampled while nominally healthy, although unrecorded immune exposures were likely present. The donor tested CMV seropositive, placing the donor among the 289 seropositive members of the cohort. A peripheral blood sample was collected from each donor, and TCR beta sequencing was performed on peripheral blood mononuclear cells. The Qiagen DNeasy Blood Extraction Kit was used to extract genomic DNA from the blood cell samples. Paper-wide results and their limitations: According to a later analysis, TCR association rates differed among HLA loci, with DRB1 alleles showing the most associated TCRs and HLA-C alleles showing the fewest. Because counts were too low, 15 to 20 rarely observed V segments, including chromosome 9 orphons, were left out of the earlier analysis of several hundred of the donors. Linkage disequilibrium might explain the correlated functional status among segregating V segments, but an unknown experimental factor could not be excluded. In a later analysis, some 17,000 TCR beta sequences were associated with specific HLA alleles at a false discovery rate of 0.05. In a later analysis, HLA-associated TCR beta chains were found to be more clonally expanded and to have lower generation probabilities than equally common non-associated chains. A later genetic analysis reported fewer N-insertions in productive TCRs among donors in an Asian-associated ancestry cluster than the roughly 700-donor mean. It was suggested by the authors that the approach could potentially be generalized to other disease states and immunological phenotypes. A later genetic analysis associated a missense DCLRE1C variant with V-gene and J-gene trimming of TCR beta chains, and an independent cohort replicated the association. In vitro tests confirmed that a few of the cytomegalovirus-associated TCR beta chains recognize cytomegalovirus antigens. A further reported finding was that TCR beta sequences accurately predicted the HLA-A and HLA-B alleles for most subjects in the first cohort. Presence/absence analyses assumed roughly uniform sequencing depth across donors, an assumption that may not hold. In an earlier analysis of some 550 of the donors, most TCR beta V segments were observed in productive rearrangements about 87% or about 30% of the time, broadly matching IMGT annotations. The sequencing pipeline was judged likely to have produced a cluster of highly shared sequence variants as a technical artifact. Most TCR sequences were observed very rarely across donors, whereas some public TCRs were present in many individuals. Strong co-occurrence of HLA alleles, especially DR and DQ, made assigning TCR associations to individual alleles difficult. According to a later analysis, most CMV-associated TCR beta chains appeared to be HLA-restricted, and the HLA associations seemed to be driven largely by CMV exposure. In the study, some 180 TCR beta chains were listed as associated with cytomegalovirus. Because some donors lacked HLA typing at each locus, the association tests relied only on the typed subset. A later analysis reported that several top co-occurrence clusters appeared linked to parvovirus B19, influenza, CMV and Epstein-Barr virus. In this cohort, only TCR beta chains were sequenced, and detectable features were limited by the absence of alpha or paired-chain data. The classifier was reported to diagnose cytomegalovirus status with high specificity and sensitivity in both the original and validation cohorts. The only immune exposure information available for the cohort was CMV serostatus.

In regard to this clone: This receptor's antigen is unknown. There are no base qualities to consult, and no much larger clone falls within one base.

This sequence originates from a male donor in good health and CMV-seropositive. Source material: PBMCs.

The encoded CDR3 is CASGRTGSYEQYF. The DNA sequence is as follows: TGTGCCAGCGGGCGGACAGGCTCCTACGAGCAGTACTTC. Rearrangement joined TRBV28 to TRBJ2-7; 7 junctional bases match TRBD1. For CDR1 and CDR2, the germline V gene lists MDHEN and SYDVKM. The CDR3 runs 13 amino acids, cysteine and phenylalanine included. Only the CDR3 part of the read is kept: 39 bases, read in frame from the first base. The V end gives up 8 bases and the J end 0 bases, leaving 4 bases in the junction not matched to a gene.